Each of the 18 T cell receptor beta chains below was sequenced from the same sample in a study of T cell responses to AZD1222 COVID-19 vaccine. Sequencing used immunoSEQ multiplex PCR; TCRdb keeps in-frame clones, though not all of them. The repertoire consists of around 110,000 clones, with about 85% occurring once and the leading ten covering 4.8%. This material consisted of peripheral blood, taken 28 days after the second AZD1222 dose. The receptor source for this set is an adult who received the AZD1222 COVID-19 vaccine.

The CDR3 region has the DNA TGTGCCAGCGGTACGAACACTGAAGCTTTCTTT. It is translated as CASGTNTEAFF. The chain combines TRBV6-5 with TRBJ1-1; the D is unclear. The CDR3 loop spans 11 amino acids. The V end lost 8 bases, the J end lost 1 base, and 5 bases lay between the germline ends. CDR1 MNHEY and CDR2 SVGAGI come from the germline V gene.

The chain links TRBV27 to TRBJ2-1; TRBD1 aligns across 10 bases. The V gene's germline CDR1 is MNHEY and CDR2 SMNVEV (reference sequence). The CDR3 is 18 amino acids. Losses at the gene ends were 0 bases for V and 3 bases for J; bases not matched to a gene: 8. Here the CDR3 reads CASSLSDWGQGNYNEQFF. The CDR3 coding sequence is TGTGCCAGCAGTTTATCGGATTGGGGACAGGGGAACTACAATGAGCAGTTCTTC.

The chain carries TRBV3-1 (or the pseudogene TRBV3-2) and TRBJ2-6; D ambiguous. Germline V CDR1 and CDR2: LGHDT, YNNKEL (reference sequence). V lost 3 bases, J lost 0 bases, and 12 bases lay in between. The CDR3 spans 17 residues. The CDR3: CASSHLGWGSGANVLTF. The CDR3 nucleotides are TGTGCCAGCAGCCATCTGGGCTGGGGCTCTGGGGCCAACGTCCTGACTTTC.

J is TRBJ2-5 and V is TRBV10-1; D gene ambiguous. V lost 1 base to trimming and J lost 0 bases, with 0 bases between them. Germline V gives CDR1 WNHNN, CDR2 SYGVQD (reference sequence). The CDR3 is 12 residues long. In DNA form, the CDR3 reads TGCGCCAGCAGTGAGTACCAAGAGACCCAGTACTTC. As protein: CASSEYQETQYF.

The V and J genes are TRBV30 and TRBJ2-3; possibly TRBD2 for D (6 bases). Germline values: CDR1 GTSNPN, CDR2 SVGIG (reference sequence). CDR3 length: 13 amino acids. Trimming took off 5 bases at V and 2 bases at J, with 11 bases between the two ends. The CDR3: CAWGRGLTDTQYF. The CDR3 coding sequence is TGTGCCTGGGGGCGGGGCCTCACAGATACGCAGTATTTT.

This chain links TRBV11-1 with TRBJ2-3; D is ambiguous. This CDR3 region has 14 residues. Germline loops: CDR1 SGHAT, CDR2 FQDESV (reference sequence). The V gene lost 2 bases and the J gene lost 6 bases, with 12 bases spanning the gap. CDR3 coding DNA: TGTGCCAGCAGCTTAAGGGCACTACCGGATACGCAGTATTTT. Translated, it gives CASSLRALPDTQYF.

V and J are TRBV19 and TRBJ1-1; TRBD1 might be the D (6 bases). Germline V gene data show CDR1 as LNHDA and CDR2 as SQIVND (reference sequence). The V end was cut by 3 bases, the J end by 3 bases, with 11 bases between. The CDR3 length is 14 residues. The CDR3 reads CASSMGTKHTEAFF. In nucleotides, the CDR3 is TGTGCCAGTAGTATGGGGACAAAACACACTGAAGCTTTCTTT.

The rearrangement joins TRBV28 to TRBJ1-2; D not certain. The germline gives CDR1 MDHEN, CDR2 SYDVKM. The CDR3 is made up of 12 amino acids. V shed 5 bases and J shed 3 bases, with 7 bases lying between them. CDR3 DNA: TGTGCCAGCAGTCGGATGGACTATGGCTACACCTTC. Its protein is CASSRMDYGYTF.

The chain combines TRBV6-1 with TRBJ1-6, with D possibly matching TRBD1 (5 bases). The V end lost 1 base, the J end lost 17 bases, and 12 bases lay between the germline ends. Germline values: CDR1 MNHNS, CDR2 SASEGT. CDR3 length equals 12 residues. The CDR3 DNA follows: TGTGCCAGCAGTGAAGGGGGGTTCGTGGTCCACTTT. This codes for CASSEGGFVVHF.

The CDR3 loop reads CASSQSVNGDTQYF. The CDR3 coding sequence is TGTGCCAGCAGCCAATCAGTCAACGGAGATACGCAGTATTTT. The chain joins TRBV3-1 (or the pseudogene TRBV3-2) to TRBJ2-3, with D uncertain. CDR3 size: 14 residues. Germline V gives CDR1 LGHDT, CDR2 YNNKEL (reference sequence). Trimming stripped 2 bases from V and 5 bases from J, with 11 bases between.

This clone was detected once. J is TRBJ2-2 and V is TRBV4-1, with D possibly matching TRBD1 (6 bases). This CDR3 has 18 residues. The germline V gene encodes CDR1 MGHRA and CDR2 YSYEKL. The V and J ends lost 3 bases and 4 bases respectively, with 21 bases between them. The CDR3 loop reads CASSQWVAGEQFTGELFF. The CDR3 bases are TGCGCCAGCAGCCAGTGGGTGGCAGGGGAACAATTCACCGGGGAGCTGTTTTTT.

The chain recombines TRBV5-6 with TRBJ2-1; perhaps TRBD1 as D (6 bases). The germline CDR1 and CDR2 sequences are SGHDT and YYEEEE. V dropped 2 bases and J dropped 12 bases, with 9 bases sitting between them. CDR3 length: 11 amino acids. The CDR3 sequence: CASSFQGPQFF. The CDR3 nucleotides read TGTGCCAGCAGCTTTCAGGGGCCGCAGTTCTTC.

The chain combines TRBV6-2 or TRBV6-3 with TRBJ2-7, with TRBD1 as a possible D gene (6 bases). Germline assignment: CDR1 MNHEY and CDR2 SVGEGT. The CDR3 extends over 13 amino acids. The germline V and J ends were trimmed by 5 bases and 7 bases, with 15 bases remaining between them. In DNA form, the CDR3 reads TGTGCCAGCAGTGGCCGAGGGGGATCTGAGCAGTACTTC. This gives the protein CASSGRGGSEQYF.

This chain connects TRBV24-1 to TRBJ2-5, with TRBD1 matching over 9 bases. Germline CDR1 and CDR2: KGHDR and SFDVKD. The CDR3 sequence is 15 residues long. After removal of 4 bases from V and 5 bases from J, the junction contained 7 bases not matched to a gene. In DNA form, the CDR3 reads TGTGCCACCAGTGACTCTACAGGGGGCGGGGAGACCCAGTACTTC. Amino acid sequence: CATSDSTGGGETQYF.

J is TRBJ1-5 and V is TRBV6-2 or TRBV6-3, with D uncertain. V lost 5 bases to trimming and J lost 6 bases, with 17 bases between them. The CDR3 consists of 15 residues. The V gene's germline CDR1 is MNHEY and CDR2 SVGEGT. The CDR3 bases are TGTGCCAGCAGTACCGCCGAGGCCAATCCTCAGCCCCAGCATTTT. Translation gives CASSTAEANPQPQHF.

The chain recombines TRBV6-2 or TRBV6-3 with TRBJ1-5, with D tentatively TRBD1 (5 bases). The CDR3 is 16 residues long. The germline V gene encodes CDR1 MNHEY and CDR2 SVGEGT. Between the trimmed V and J ends, which lost 6 bases and 10 bases, there was a span of 25 bases. The CDR3 DNA follows: TGTGCCAGCAGCCCCGGGTATGGGGGAACGACTGTACCCCAGCATTTT. The encoded protein is CASSPGYGGTTVPQHF.

The CDR3 DNA follows: TGTGCCAGCAGCCCCTTCGGAGAGACTGGAAACACCATATATTTT. It codes for CASSPFGETGNTIYF. J is TRBJ1-3 and V is TRBV9; D unclear. Germline V gives CDR1 SGDLS, CDR2 YYNGEE. The CDR3 runs to 15 residues. Trimming removed 4 bases at V and 2 bases at J, with 13 bases between.

The V and J genes are TRBV5-1 and TRBJ1-2; D might be TRBD1 (5 bases). Germline V gene data show CDR1 as SGHRS and CDR2 as YFSETQ. V was pared by 3 bases and J by 8 bases, with 17 bases between. This CDR3 has 14 residues. CDR3 coding DNA: TGCGCCAGCAGCTCTTACGACAGCTTCTACGGCTACACCTTC. Its protein product is CASSSYDSFYGYTF.